A single sample is the source of the 7 T cell receptor beta chains below, sequenced in a study of T-cell reconstitution after alpha-beta-depleted transplantation in children. Notes on the study in general: T-cell numbers and diversity one year post-transplant derived largely from freshly generated T cells.

Preparation of the TCRbeta library involved a method that used unique molecular identifiers. Using its own MiXCR run on the PCR reads, TCRdb lists one record per CDR3 protein. The sample lists about 300,000 distinct CDR3 sequences, roughly 7.8% occurring once. These receptors are not linked to any known antigen. The sample was peripheral blood, taken 360 days after TCRalphabeta/CD19-depleted stem cell transplant. The source is a female patient younger than 10 who had a stem cell transplant for Fanconi anemia, so the T cells may come from the graft donor.

Only a few counts were recorded for this clonotype. This rearrangement joins TRBV12-3 or TRBV12-4 to TRBJ2-1, with 7 bases matching TRBD1. The CDR3 is made up of 19 amino acids. CDR3 sequence reads: CTCSGVGQETRSSYNEQFF. In DNA, the CDR3 is TGTACCTGCAGTGGGGTTGGACAGGAGACGAGAAGCTCCTACAATGAGCAGTTCTTC.

This clonotype was seen at least ten times. This chain uses TRBV6-4 with TRBJ2-3; 9 bases are shared with TRBD2. Germline V gene lookup returns CDR1 MRHNA and CDR2 SNTAGT. J was trimmed by 6 bases and V by 6 bases; bases with no gene match: 4. This CDR3 has 13 residues. The CDR3 nucleotides read TGTGCCAGCAGAGGGACTAGCTCGGATACGCAGTATTTT. This codes for CASRGTSSDTQYF.

The sample holds many counts of this clonotype. The chain carries TRBV12-3 or TRBV12-4 and TRBJ1-5; D perhaps matches TRBD1 (5 bases). CDR3 size: 16 residues. V gave up 5 bases and J gave up 1 base, with 15 bases separating them. The chain's CDR3 is CASSLSSGDSNQPQHF. The CDR3 nucleotides are TGTGCCAGCAGTCTCTCTTCGGGGGACAGCAATCAGCCCCAGCATTTT.

V and J are TRBV21-1 and TRBJ2-1. TRBV21-1 has pseudogene status. This CDR3 region has 14 residues. This chain's CDR3 is CASSHTSSYNEQFF. The CDR3, as DNA: TGTGCCAGCAGCCACACTAGCTCCTACAATGAGCAGTTCTTC.

This clonotype came up many times. This chain links TRBV5-1 with TRBJ1-1; 9 bases line up with TRBD1. There are 15 residues in the CDR3. Per germline, CDR1 SGHRS and CDR2 YFSETQ. The J segment lost 4 bases and the V segment lost 4 bases, leaving 8 bases of the junction unmatched. The CDR3 sequence is CASSPPTGGGTEAFF. As DNA, the CDR3 is TGCGCCAGCAGCCCCCCGACAGGGGGAGGCACTGAAGCTTTCTTT.

Many counts were recorded for this clonotype. The chain combines TRBV7-9 with TRBJ2-1; 9 bases line up with TRBD1. J gave up 8 bases and V 5 bases, and 7 bases lay outside the gene matches. Germline CDR1 and CDR2: SEHNR and FQNEAQ (reference sequence). This CDR3 has 14 residues. The CDR3 DNA follows: TGTGCCAGCAGCCGCTCGGGACAGGGACATGAGCAGTTCTTC. Amino acid sequence: CASSRSGQGHEQFF.

The genes are TRBV29-1 and TRBJ1-3, with D possibly matching TRBD1 (6 bases). The germline V gene has CDR1 SQVTM and CDR2 ANQGSEA. The CDR3 length is 14 residues. V gave up 4 bases and J gave up 0 bases, with 10 bases separating them. The CDR3 nucleotides are TGCAGCGTTGGGGGGGGCTTCTCTGGAAACACCATATATTTT. Translating gives CSVGGGFSGNTIYF.